The present T cell receptor (beta chain) was sequenced within a study of blood T cell repertoires in COVID-19 (TCRdb year 2020). A note on the overall study: Samples covering the acute and convalescent phases of COVID-19 were provided by collaborators in the United States, Italy and Spain. The dataset comprised deeply sampled blood TCRbeta repertoires from subjects exposed to, actively infected with, or recovered from COVID-19. HLA class I and class II types, where available, came from metadata supplied by the sample provider rather than from assay-based typing. A de-identified subject ID, COVID-19 status, age in years and sex were almost always included in the sample metadata. The prospective study material was composed of cDNA or gDNA derived from T cells, B-cell-depleted T cells, or PBMCs. A freely available public database, intended as a resource for researchers studying the immune response to SARS-CoV-2, is where the repertoires were released. The samples were drawn from the first 160 participants of the ongoing ImmuneRACE study and from 950 to 1,500 subjects provided by 6 global collaborators.

The immunoSEQ Assay, a bias-controlled multiplex PCR, was used to amplify TCRbeta CDR3 regions from genomic DNA. In the source study's methods: Nucleated cell counts per sample were estimated from amplification of reference gene primers within the assay. To quantify the absolute abundance of each unique TCRbeta CDR3 rearrangement, sequence reads were collapsed and filtered. For each sample, productive Simpson clonality was calculated as the square root of Simpson's diversity index across productive rearrangements. TCRdb mirrors the immuneACCESS table, restricted to in-frame sequences. Some clones are absent from its copies; in checked studies, under half trace to an unresolved V gene, and the reason for the others is unknown. The V and J calls and clone size were taken over from that table, and D and trimming were inferred from the DNA. This sample gives about 150,000 clones in total; over 75% of them show up just once. The ten largest make up 13% of the sample.

This clone was seen once. No cognate antigen has been identified for it. Qualities for individual bases were not recorded, and no much larger clone is one base off. One collaborating source in Seattle enrolled patients during active infection and followed them longitudinally through the course of disease. Collaborating institutions collected whole blood in K2EDTA tubes following their own protocols. For TCRbeta analysis, collaborators shipped samples as frozen whole blood, isolated PBMCs, or DNA extracted from either of those sample types. The CDR3 covers 14 residues, taking in both the cysteine and the phenylalanine. Just CDR3 DNA is preserved here, 42 bases in frame from base 1. V loses 2 bases of germline sequence and J loses 2 bases, and the interval between the two ends is 9 bases. As encoded in the germline V gene, CDR1 is ENHRY while CDR2 is SYGVKD. Study-wide conclusions, independent of this receptor: Clinical and demographic metadata were provided uncurated, with the amount varying by source and participant.

Specimen: peripheral blood. The chain joins TRBV10-3 to TRBJ1-2; there is no confident call for the D gene. This clonotype originated in a man in his late teens or twenties with COVID-19, enrolled during active disease. Here is the DNA: TGTGCCATCAGTGAGGCAAGAGAAAACTATGGCTACACCTTC. Its amino acids are CAISEARENYGYTF.